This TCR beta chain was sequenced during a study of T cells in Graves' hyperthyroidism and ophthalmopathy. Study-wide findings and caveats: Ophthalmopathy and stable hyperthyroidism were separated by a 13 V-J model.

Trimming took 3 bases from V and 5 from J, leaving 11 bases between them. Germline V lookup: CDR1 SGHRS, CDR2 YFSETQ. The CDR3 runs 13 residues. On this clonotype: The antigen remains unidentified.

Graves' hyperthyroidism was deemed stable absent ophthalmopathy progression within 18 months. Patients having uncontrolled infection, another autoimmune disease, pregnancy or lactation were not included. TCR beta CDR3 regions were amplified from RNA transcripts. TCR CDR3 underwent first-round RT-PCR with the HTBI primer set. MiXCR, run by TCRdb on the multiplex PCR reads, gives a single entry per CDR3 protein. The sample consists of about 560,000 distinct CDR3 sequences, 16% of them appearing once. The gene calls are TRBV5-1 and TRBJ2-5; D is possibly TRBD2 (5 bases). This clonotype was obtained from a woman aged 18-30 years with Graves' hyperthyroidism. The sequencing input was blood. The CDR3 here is CASSWGVTETQYF. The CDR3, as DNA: TGCGCCAGCAGCTGGGGAGTAACGGAGACCCAGTACTTC.